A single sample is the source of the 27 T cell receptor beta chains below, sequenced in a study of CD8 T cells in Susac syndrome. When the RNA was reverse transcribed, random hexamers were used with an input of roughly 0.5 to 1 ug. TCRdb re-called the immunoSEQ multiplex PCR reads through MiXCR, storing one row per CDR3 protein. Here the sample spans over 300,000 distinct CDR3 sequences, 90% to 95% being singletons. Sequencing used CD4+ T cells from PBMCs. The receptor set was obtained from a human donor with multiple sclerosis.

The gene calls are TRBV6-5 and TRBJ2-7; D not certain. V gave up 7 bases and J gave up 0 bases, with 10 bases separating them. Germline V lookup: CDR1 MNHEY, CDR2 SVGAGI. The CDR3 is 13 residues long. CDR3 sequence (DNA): TGTGCCAGCACTCCAGCCCTCTCCTACGAGCAGTACTTC. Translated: CASTPALSYEQYF.

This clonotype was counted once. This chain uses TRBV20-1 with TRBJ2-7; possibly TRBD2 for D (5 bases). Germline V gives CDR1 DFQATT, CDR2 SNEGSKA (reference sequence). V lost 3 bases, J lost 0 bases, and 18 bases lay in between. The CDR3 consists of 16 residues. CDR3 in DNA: TGCAGTGCTAGGATAAGGACTGTCAAGAGCTCCTACGAGCAGTACTTC. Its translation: CSARIRTVKSSYEQYF.

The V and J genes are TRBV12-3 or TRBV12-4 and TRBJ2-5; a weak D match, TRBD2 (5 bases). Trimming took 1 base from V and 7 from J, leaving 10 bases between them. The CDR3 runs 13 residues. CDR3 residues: CASSLERESTQYF. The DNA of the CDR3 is TGTGCCAGCAGTTTAGAAAGGGAGTCGACCCAGTACTTC.

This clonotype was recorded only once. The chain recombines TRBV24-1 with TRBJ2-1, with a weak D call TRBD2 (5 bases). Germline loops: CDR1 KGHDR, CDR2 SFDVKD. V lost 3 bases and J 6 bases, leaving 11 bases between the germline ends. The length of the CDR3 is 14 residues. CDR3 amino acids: CATSDTSSSNEQFF. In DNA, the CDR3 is TGTGCCACCAGTGATACATCTAGCAGCAATGAGCAGTTCTTC.

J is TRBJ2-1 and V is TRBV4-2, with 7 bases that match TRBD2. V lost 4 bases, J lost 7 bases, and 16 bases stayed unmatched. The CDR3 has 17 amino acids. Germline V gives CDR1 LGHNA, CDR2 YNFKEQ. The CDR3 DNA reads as TGTGCCAGCAGCCGATCCGGGAGGCGAAGGGAATGGAATGAGCAGTTCTTC. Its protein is CASSRSGRRREWNEQFF.

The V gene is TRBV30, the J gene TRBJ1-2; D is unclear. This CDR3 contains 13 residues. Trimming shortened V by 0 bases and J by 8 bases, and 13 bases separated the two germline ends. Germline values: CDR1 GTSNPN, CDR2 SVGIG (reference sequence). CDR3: CAWSVGGVRGYTF. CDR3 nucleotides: TGTGCCTGGAGTGTAGGAGGTGTGCGGGGCTACACCTTC. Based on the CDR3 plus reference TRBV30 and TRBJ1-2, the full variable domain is SQTIHQWPATLVQPVGSPLSLECTVEGTSNPNLYWYRQAAGRGLQLLFYSVGIGQISSEVPQNLSASRPQDRQFILSSKKLLLSDSGFYLCAWSVGGVRGYTFGSGTRLTVV.

The CDR3 loop reads CSASGTLKGYNEQFF. DNA of the CDR3: TGCAGTGCTAGTGGGACCCTCAAGGGCTACAATGAGCAGTTCTTC. J is TRBJ2-1 and V is TRBV20-1, with D possibly called TRBD1 or TRBD2 (5 bases each). Germline V lookup: CDR1 DFQATT, CDR2 SNEGSKA (reference sequence). V was pared by 3 bases and J by 3 bases, with 15 bases between. This CDR3 contains 15 residues.

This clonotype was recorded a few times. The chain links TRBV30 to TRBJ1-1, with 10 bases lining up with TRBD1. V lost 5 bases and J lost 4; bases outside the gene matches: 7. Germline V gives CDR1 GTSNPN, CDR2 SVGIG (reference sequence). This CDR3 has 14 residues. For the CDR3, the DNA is TGTGCCTGGCAACGGGACAGGGGAGCCACTGAAGCTTTCTTT. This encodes CAWQRDRGATEAFF.

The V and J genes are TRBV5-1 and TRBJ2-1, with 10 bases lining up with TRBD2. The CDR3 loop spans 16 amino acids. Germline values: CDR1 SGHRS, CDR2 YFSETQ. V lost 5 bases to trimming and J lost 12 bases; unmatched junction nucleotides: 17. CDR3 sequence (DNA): TGCGCCAGCAGGTCAACCGGGACTAGCGTTTTATTAGGGCAGTTCTTC. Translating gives CASRSTGTSVLLGQFF. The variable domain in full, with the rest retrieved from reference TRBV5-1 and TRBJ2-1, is KAGVTQTPRYLIKTRGQQVTLSCSPISGHRSVSWYQQTPGQGLQFLFEYFSETQRNKGNFPGRFSGRQFSNSRSEMNVSTLELGDSALYLCASRSTGTSVLLGQFFGPGTRLTVL.

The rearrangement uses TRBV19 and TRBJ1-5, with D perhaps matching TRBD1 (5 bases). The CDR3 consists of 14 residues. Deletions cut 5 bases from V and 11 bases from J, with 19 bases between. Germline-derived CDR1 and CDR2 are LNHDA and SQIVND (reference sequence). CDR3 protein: CASSLGGLSRAQHF. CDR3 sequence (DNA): TGTGCCAGTAGTCTGGGGGGACTCTCAAGGGCCCAGCATTTT.

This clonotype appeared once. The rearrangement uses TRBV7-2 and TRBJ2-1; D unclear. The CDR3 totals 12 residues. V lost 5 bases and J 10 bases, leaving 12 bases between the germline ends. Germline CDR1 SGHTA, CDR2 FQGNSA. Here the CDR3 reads CASSPTIREQFF. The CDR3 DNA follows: TGTGCCAGCAGCCCTACCATCCGGGAGCAGTTCTTC.

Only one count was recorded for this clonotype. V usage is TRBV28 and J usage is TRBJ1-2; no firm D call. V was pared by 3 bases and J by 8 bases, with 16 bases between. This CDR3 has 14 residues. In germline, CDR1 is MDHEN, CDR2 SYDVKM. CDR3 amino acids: CASSFLSAGGGYTF. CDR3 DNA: TGTGCCAGCAGTTTCCTCTCCGCCGGAGGGGGCTACACCTTC.

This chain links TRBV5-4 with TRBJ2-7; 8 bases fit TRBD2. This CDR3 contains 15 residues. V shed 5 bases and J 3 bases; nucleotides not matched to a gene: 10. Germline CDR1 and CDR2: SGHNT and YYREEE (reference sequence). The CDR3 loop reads CASRARGGRIYEQYF. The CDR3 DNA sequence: TGTGCCAGCAGGGCCCGGGGGGGGCGGATCTACGAGCAGTACTTC. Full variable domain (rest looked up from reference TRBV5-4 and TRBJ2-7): ETGVTQSPTHLIKTRGQQVTLRCSSQSGHNTVSWYQQALGQGPQFIFQYYREEENGRGNFPPRFSGLQFPNYSSELNVNALELDDSALYLCASRARGGRIYEQYFGPGTRLTVT.

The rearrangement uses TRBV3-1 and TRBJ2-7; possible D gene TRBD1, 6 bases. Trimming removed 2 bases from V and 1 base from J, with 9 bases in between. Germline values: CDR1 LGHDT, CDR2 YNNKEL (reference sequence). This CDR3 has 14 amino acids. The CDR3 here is CASSQRRGSYEQYF. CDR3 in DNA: TGTGCCAGCAGCCAACGTAGGGGGTCCTACGAGCAGTACTTC.

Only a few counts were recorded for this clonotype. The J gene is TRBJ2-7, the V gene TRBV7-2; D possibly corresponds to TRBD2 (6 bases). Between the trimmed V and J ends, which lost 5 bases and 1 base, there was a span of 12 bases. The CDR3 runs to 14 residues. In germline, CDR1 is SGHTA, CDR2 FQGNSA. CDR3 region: CASSVLAYSYEQYF. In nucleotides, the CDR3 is TGTGCCAGCAGCGTTCTAGCGTATTCCTACGAGCAGTACTTC.

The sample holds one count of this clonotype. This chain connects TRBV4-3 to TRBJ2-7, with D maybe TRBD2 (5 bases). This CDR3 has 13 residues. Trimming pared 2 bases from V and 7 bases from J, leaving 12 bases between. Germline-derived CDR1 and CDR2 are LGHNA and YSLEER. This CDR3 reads CASSQRPREEQYF. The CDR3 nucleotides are TGCGCCAGCAGCCAAAGACCGAGGGAGGAGCAGTACTTC.

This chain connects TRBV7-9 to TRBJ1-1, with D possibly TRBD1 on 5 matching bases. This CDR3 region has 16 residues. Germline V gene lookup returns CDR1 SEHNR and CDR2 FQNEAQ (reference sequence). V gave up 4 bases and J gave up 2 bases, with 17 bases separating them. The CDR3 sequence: CASSWGRRGVNTEAFF. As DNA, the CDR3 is TGTGCCAGCAGCTGGGGTAGGAGGGGAGTCAACACTGAAGCTTTCTTT.

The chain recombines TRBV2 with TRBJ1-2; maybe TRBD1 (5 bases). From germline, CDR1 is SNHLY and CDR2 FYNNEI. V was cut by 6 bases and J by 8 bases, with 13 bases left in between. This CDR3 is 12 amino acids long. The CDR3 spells CASSGTARGYTF. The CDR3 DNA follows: TGTGCCAGCAGCGGGACCGCCCGCGGCTACACCTTC. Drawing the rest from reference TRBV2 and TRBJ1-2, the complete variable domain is EPEVTQTPSHQVTQMGQEVILRCVPISNHLYFYWYRQILGQKVEFLVSFYNNEISEKSEIFDDQFSVERPDGSNFTLKIRSTKLEDSAMYFCASSGTARGYTFGSGTRLTVV.

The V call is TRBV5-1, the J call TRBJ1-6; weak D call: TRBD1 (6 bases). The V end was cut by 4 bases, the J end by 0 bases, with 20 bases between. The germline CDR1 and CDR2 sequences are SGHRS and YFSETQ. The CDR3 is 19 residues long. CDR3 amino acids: CASSAGGHRDSSYNSPLHF. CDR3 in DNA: TGCGCCAGCAGCGCCGGGGGGCACAGAGACAGCTCCTATAATTCACCCCTCCACTTT.

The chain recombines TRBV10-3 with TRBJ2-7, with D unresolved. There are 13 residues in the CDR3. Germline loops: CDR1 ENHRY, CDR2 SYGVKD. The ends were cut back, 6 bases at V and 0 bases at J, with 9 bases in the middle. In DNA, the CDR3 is TGTGCCATCAGGGGCGCGAACTCCTACGAGCAGTACTTC. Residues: CAIRGANSYEQYF.

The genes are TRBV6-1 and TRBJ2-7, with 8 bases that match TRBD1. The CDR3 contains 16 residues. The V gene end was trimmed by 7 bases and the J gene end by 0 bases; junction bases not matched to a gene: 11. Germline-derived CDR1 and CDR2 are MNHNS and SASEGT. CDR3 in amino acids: CASTPYGGQASYEQYF. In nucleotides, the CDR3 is TGTGCCAGCACCCCCTATGGGGGACAGGCCTCCTACGAGCAGTACTTC.

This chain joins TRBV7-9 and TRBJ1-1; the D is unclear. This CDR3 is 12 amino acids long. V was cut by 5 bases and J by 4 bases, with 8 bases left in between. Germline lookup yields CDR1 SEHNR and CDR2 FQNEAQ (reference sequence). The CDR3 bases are TGTGCCAGCAGCCATCGGGGCACTGAAGCTTTCTTT. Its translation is CASSHRGTEAFF.

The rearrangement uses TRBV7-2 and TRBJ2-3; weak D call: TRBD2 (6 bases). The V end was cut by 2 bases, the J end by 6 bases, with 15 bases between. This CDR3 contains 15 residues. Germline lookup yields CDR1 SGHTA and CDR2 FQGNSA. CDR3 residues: CASSLSVQREDTQYF. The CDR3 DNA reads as TGTGCCAGCAGCTTAAGTGTCCAACGGGAGGATACGCAGTATTTT.

The CDR3 bases are TGTGCCATCACCGAAGGGGTAGTAAACACTGAAGCTTTCTTT. The encoded protein is CAITEGVVNTEAFF. The chain carries TRBV10-3 and TRBJ1-1, with TRBD1 as a possible D gene (5 bases). V shed 7 bases and J shed 2 bases, with 14 bases lying between them. The germline V gene encodes CDR1 ENHRY and CDR2 SYGVKD. The CDR3 totals 14 residues.

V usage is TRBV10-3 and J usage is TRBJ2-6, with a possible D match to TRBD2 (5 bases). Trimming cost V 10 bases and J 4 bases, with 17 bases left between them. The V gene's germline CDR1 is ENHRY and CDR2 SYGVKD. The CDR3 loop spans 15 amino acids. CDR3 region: CANPAPRRGANVLTF. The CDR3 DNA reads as TGTGCCAACCCCGCCCCCCGGAGGGGGGCCAACGTCCTGACTTTC.

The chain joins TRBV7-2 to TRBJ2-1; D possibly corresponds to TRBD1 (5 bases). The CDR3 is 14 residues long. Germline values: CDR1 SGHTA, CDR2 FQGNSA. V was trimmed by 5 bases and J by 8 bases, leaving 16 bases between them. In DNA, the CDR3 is TGTGCCAGCAGCCCAAAAGTCCAGGGCCATGAGCAGTTCTTC. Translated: CASSPKVQGHEQFF.

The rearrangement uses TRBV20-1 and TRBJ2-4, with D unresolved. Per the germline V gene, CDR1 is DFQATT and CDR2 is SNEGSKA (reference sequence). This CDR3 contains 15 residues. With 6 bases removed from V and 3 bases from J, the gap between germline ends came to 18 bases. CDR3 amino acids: CSAQTAHWGKNIQYF. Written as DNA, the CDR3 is TGCAGTGCCCAAACGGCCCACTGGGGCAAAAACATTCAGTACTTC.